This T cell receptor (beta chain) was identified in a study of blood T cell repertoires in COVID-19. Study-level information: The United States, Italy and Spain were the sources of the acute and convalescent COVID-19 samples. In each case, the material was cDNA or gDNA derived from T cells, B-cell-depleted T cells, or PBMCs.

The germline V gene encodes CDR1 GTSNPN and CDR2 SVGIG (reference sequence). The CDR3 sequence is 15 residues long. The V and J ends lost 5 bases and 0 bases respectively, with 11 bases between them. Under the authors' procedure: Quantification of nucleated cells was approximated via reference gene primer amplification. Profiled with immunoSEQ multiplex PCR; TCRdb holds only in-frame clones, not every one. D and trimming come from the DNA, and the V and J calls and clone size come from that table. This repertoire shows about 130,000 clones, over 75% found once; its top ten account for 6.6%. The TCR comes from an elderly man with active or convalescent COVID-19. The chain is built from TRBV30 and TRBJ1-6, with a weak D call TRBD1 (5 bases). The sample consisted of peripheral blood. The CDR3 region is CAWDRASSYNSPLHF. The DNA of the CDR3 is TGTGCCTGGGACAGAGCCAGCTCCTATAATTCACCCCTCCACTTT.